A single sample gave rise to the 17 T cell receptor beta chains below, sequenced in a study of cytomegalovirus exposure and HLA in healthy donors. With 60 Vbeta and 13 Jbeta primers, the PCR was carried out. Generated by immunoSEQ multiplex PCR, the TCRdb table keeps only in-frame clones and is missing some. Listed are tens of thousands of clones; less than 5% falls within the top ten. Source material: PBMCs. Receptor source: a man aged 18 to 29 in good health and CMV-seropositive.

This chain uses TRBV5-1 with TRBJ2-1; 8 bases line up with TRBD1. The V gene's germline CDR1 is SGHRS and CDR2 YFSETQ. This CDR3 is 14 amino acids long. V was clipped by 1 base and J by 10 bases; unmatched bases: 7. CDR3 nucleotides: TGCGCCAGCAGCTTGAGTCAGGGGGCCGGCGAGCAGTTCTTC. Its protein product is CASSLSQGAGEQFF.

The chain is built from TRBV5-3 and TRBJ1-6, with 8 positions matching TRBD1. TRBV5-3 is given ORF status, its function remaining uncertain. The ends lost 3 bases at V and 7 bases at J; junction bases unmatched: 12. The CDR3 is 17 residues long. This chain's CDR3 is CARSWGQDQVFNSPLHF. DNA for the CDR3: TGTGCCAGAAGCTGGGGACAGGACCAAGTCTTCAATTCACCCCTCCACTTT.

CDR3 protein: CASQRSDRDEAFF. The CDR3 coding sequence is TGCGCCAGTCAGCGATCCGACAGGGATGAAGCTTTCTTT. The chain is built from TRBV5-1 and TRBJ1-1; 7 bases agree with TRBD1. The CDR3 sequence is 13 residues long. Germline V CDR1 and CDR2: SGHRS, YFSETQ. V lost 8 bases and J lost 7; bases outside the gene matches: 11.

The chain links TRBV19 to TRBJ1-4; D unresolved. Germline V gives CDR1 LNHDA, CDR2 SQIVND (reference sequence). Between the trimmed V and J ends, which lost 5 bases and 0 bases, there was a span of 13 bases. The CDR3 extends over 16 amino acids. The CDR3 is CASSLLRKSTNEKLFF. The CDR3 DNA reads TGTGCCAGTAGTCTCCTGAGGAAGTCAACTAATGAAAAACTGTTTTTT. The whole variable domain, filled in from reference TRBV19 and TRBJ1-4, reads DGGITQSPKYLFRKEGQNVTLSCEQNLNHDAMYWYRQDPGQGLRLIYYSQIVNDFQKGDIAEGYSVSREKKESFPLTVTSAQKNPTAFYLCASSLLRKSTNEKLFFGSGTQLSVL.

V usage is TRBV11-2 and J usage is TRBJ2-2, with 7 nucleotides matching TRBD1. Germline V gene data show CDR1 as SGHAT and CDR2 as FQNNGV. The CDR3 extends over 16 amino acids. V lost 5 bases, J lost 0 bases, and 6 bases stayed unmatched. The DNA of the CDR3 is TGTGCCAGCAGCCGACCCGGGACAGCGAACACCGGGGAGCTGTTTTTT. Residues: CASSRPGTANTGELFF.

The genes are TRBV28 and TRBJ2-3; 10 bases line up with TRBD2. Germline-derived CDR1 and CDR2 are MDHEN and SYDVKM. CDR3 length: 16 amino acids. J lost 6 bases, V lost 4 bases, and 10 bases had no gene match. The CDR3 bases are TGTGCCAGCAGTTATTGGAGCGGGAGGGCCGGTGATACGCAGTATTTT. Translating gives CASSYWSGRAGDTQYF.

J is TRBJ1-2 and V is TRBV4-1, with 9 bases matching TRBD1. V was clipped by 8 bases and J by 6 bases; unmatched bases: 19. The germline gives CDR1 MGHRA, CDR2 YSYEKL. The CDR3 contains 17 residues. DNA of the CDR3: TGCGCCAGCGCAATAACGGTTTCGGACAGGGGTGGCCATGGCTACACCTTC. This encodes CASAITVSDRGGHGYTF.

V usage is TRBV29-1 and J usage is TRBJ2-5; the match to TRBD1 covers 9 bases. Germline V CDR1 and CDR2: SQVTM, ANQGSEA. This CDR3 contains 16 residues. V lost 5 bases to trimming and J lost 5 bases; unmatched junction nucleotides: 15. The chain's CDR3 is CSVLWDRVAKGETQYF. The CDR3 bases are TGCAGCGTTCTGTGGGACAGGGTAGCTAAAGGGGAGACCCAGTACTTC.

V usage is TRBV28 and J usage is TRBJ2-7; D is perhaps TRBD1 (5 bases). CDR1 MDHEN and CDR2 SYDVKM come from the germline V gene. The CDR3 runs to 14 residues. Trimming took 3 bases from V and 2 from J, leaving 11 bases between them. The CDR3 bases are TGTGCCAGCAGTTTGCAGGGCCTCACCTACGAGCAGTACTTC. Its protein product is CASSLQGLTYEQYF. Together with reference TRBV28 and TRBJ2-7, the CDR3 gives the full variable domain: DVKVTQSSRYLVKRTGEKVFLECVQDMDHENMFWYRQDPGLGLRLIYFSYDVKMKEKGDIPEGYSVSREKKERFSLILESASTNQTSMYLCASSLQGLTYEQYFGPGTRLTVT.

This chain links TRBV19 with TRBJ2-1, with no clear D. The CDR3 runs 12 residues. Germline CDR1 is LNHDA and CDR2 is SQIVND (reference sequence). Trimming shortened V by 1 base and J by 10 bases, and 8 bases separated the two germline ends. CDR3 sequence: CASSIGGKEQFF. The DNA for the CDR3 is TGTGCCAGTAGTATAGGAGGCAAGGAGCAGTTCTTC.

The chain has TRBV18 and TRBJ2-7, with 8 bases lining up with TRBD1. V was pared by 2 bases and J by 2 bases, with 5 bases of the junction left unmatched. Looked up from germline, CDR1 is KGHSH and CDR2 is LQKENI. CDR3 length: 15 amino acids. The CDR3 nucleotides read TGTGCCAGCTCACCAACGCCACAGGGGGCCTACGAGCAGTACTTC. It translates to CASSPTPQGAYEQYF.

This chain connects TRBV10-3 to TRBJ2-1, with TRBD2 identical over 11 bases. The V and J ends lost 10 bases and 8 bases, in that order; junction bases with no gene match: 7. In germline, CDR1 is ENHRY, CDR2 SYGVKD. The CDR3 has 13 amino acids. This chain's CDR3 is CATLGLAEDEQFF. CDR3 nucleotides: TGTGCCACCCTGGGACTAGCGGAGGATGAGCAGTTCTTC.

The rearrangement joins TRBV2 to TRBJ1-2; 9 bases are a match to TRBD1. The CDR3 is 17 amino acids. J lost 5 bases, V lost 5 bases, and 15 bases had no gene match. The germline V gene encodes CDR1 SNHLY and CDR2 FYNNEI. CDR3 in amino acids: CASSYSPQGALGYGYTF. In DNA, the CDR3 is TGTGCCAGCAGTTACTCACCACAGGGGGCGCTCGGGTATGGCTACACCTTC.

The chain is built from TRBV9 and TRBJ1-2, with D perhaps matching TRBD1 (6 bases). The CDR3 spans 13 residues. Germline V gene lookup returns CDR1 SGDLS and CDR2 YYNGEE. V was pared by 0 bases and J by 8 bases, with 11 bases between. The DNA for the CDR3 is TGTGCCAGCAGCGTAGGACAGGCCCGGGGCTACACCTTC. It translates to CASSVGQARGYTF.

This chain connects TRBV6-1 to TRBJ1-4; 8 bases match TRBD1. Germline CDR1 reads MNHNS; CDR2 reads SASEGT. The CDR3 spans 15 residues. The V gene end was trimmed by 5 bases and the J gene end by 8 bases; junction bases not matched to a gene: 10. CDR3 in DNA: TGTGCCAGCAGTAGATTAGACAGGGGTGGGGAAAAACTGTTTTTT. Its translation is CASSRLDRGGEKLFF.

The genes are TRBV11-2 and TRBJ1-5; D unresolved. Trimming removed 0 bases from V and 0 bases from J, with 3 bases in between. In germline, CDR1 is SGHAT, CDR2 FQNNGV. The CDR3 spans 14 residues. Here the CDR3 DNA reads TGTGCCAGCAGCTTAGATCATAGCAATCAGCCCCAGCATTTT. This gives the protein CASSLDHSNQPQHF.

The V and J genes are TRBV6-1 and TRBJ2-7; 7 bases match TRBD1. The CDR3 length is 14 residues. Germline V CDR1 and CDR2: MNHNS, SASEGT. The ends lost 1 base at V and 4 bases at J; junction bases unmatched: 4. The CDR3 nucleotides read TGTGCCAGCAGTGAAGGGGGGACAGTTTACGAGCAGTACTTC. This encodes CASSEGGTVYEQYF.